A single sample is the source of the 24 T cell receptor beta chains below, sequenced in a study of blood T cells in healthy people across ages. It was with a sample-barcoded 5' primer and a J-beta primer mix that a second PCR of about 6 to 11 cycles was run. One entry per CDR3 protein results from TCRdb running MiXCR on the 5' RACE reads. The sample yields approximately 800,000 distinct CDR3 sequences, 30% to 45% seen once. Source material: blood. The receptors were sampled from a young man in good health.

J is TRBJ2-3 and V is TRBV7-2; tentative D call: TRBD2 (6 bases). Germline assignment: CDR1 SGHTA and CDR2 FQGNSA. Between the trimmed V and J ends, which lost 1 base and 8 bases, there was a span of 19 bases. The CDR3 is 16 residues long. CDR3 in DNA: TGTGCCAGCAGCTTAGAGGTTAGGCTAGCGTATGGTACGCAGTATTTT. It encodes CASSLEVRLAYGTQYF.

To note about this clonotype: This sequence may be a read error, since a much larger clone differs from it by one base. The V and J genes are TRBV7-3 and TRBJ2-5, with 8 bases fitting TRBD1. There are 13 residues in the CDR3. Germline V lookup: CDR1 SGHTA, CDR2 FQGTGA. The DNA for the CDR3 is TGTGCCAGCAGTACAGGGGGTCAAGAGATCCAGTACTTC. Residues: CASSTGGQEIQYF.

This clonotype was detected once. It may be a read error: a sequence one base away is much more abundant. The J gene is TRBJ2-1, the V gene TRBV29-1, with TRBD1 identical over 12 bases. Germline assignment: CDR1 SQVTM and CDR2 ANQGSEA. The CDR3 runs 14 residues. The CDR3 nucleotides are TGCGGCGTACGGGACAGGGGGCACGACAATGAGCAGTTCTTC. It codes for CGVRDRGHDNEQFF.

The rearrangement uses TRBV5-1 and TRBJ2-2; D is uncertain. CDR3 length: 15 residues. V gave up 0 bases and J gave up 9 bases, with 15 bases separating them. Germline V gene data show CDR1 as SGHRS and CDR2 as YFSETQ. CDR3 nucleotide sequence: TGCGCCAGCAGCTTGGGTGGCAGTATCTTCCGGGAGCTGTTTTTT. Encoded protein: CASSLGGSIFRELFF.

J is TRBJ2-7 and V is TRBV7-2, with D hard to call. Looked up from germline, CDR1 is SGHTA and CDR2 is FQGNSA. CDR3 length equals 13 residues. V dropped 1 base and J dropped 4 bases, with 8 bases sitting between them. The CDR3 spells CASSLGSEYEQYF. CDR3 sequence (DNA): TGTGCCAGCAGCTTAGGTTCAGAGTACGAGCAGTACTTC.

The chain recombines TRBV4-1 with TRBJ2-7; D gene uncertain. The assigned J gene may be wrong: the sequence end matches TRBJ2-5 better. This CDR3 spans 16 amino acids. Germline lookup yields CDR1 MGHRA and CDR2 YSYEKL. This chain's CDR3 is CASSQEGEGELETQYF. The CDR3 DNA reads as TGCGCCAGCAGCCAAGAGGGCGAAGGAGAGTTGGAGACCCAGTACTTC.

This clonotype has more than one count but fewer than ten. V gene TRBV4-3 combines with J gene TRBJ2-7, with unresolved D. The length of the CDR3 is 13 residues. V gave up 0 bases and J gave up 2 bases, with 5 bases separating them. CDR1 is LGHNA and CDR2 is YSLEER in the germline V gene. DNA for the CDR3: TGCGCCAGCAGCCAAGATCTCCCCTACGAGCAGTACTTC. Translated: CASSQDLPYEQYF.

The V and J genes are TRBV29-1 and TRBJ2-5; 8 bases align to TRBD2. The germline V gene encodes CDR1 SQVTM and CDR2 ANQGSEA. The CDR3 runs 15 residues. V trimming: 4 bases; J trimming: 2 bases; junction bases outside the gene matches: 9. CDR3: CSVVRAGGLQETQYF. CDR3 in DNA: TGCAGCGTTGTTCGGGCGGGGGGCCTACAAGAGACCCAGTACTTC.

The V call is TRBV20-1, the J call TRBJ2-7; D gene unclear. The ends were cut back, 5 bases at V and 7 bases at J, with 15 bases in the middle. Germline V lookup: CDR1 DFQATT, CDR2 SNEGSKA (reference sequence). CDR3 length: 12 amino acids. The CDR3 reads CSAPGRKGEQYF. In nucleotides, the CDR3 is TGCAGTGCTCCAGGACGCAAAGGGGAGCAGTACTTC.

The chain joins TRBV7-9 to TRBJ1-4; D possibly corresponds to TRBD1 (5 bases). CDR3 size: 13 residues. Germline values: CDR1 SEHNR, CDR2 FQNEAQ (reference sequence). V lost 4 bases and J lost 6, with 9 bases in between. CDR3 coding DNA: TGTGCCAGCAGCTCCCGGGGGGATGAAAAACTGTTTTTT. Encoded protein: CASSSRGDEKLFF.

The chain couples TRBV21-1 to TRBJ2-7; the table's D call TRBD1 went unverified against the DNA. TRBV21-1 is recorded as a pseudogene. The CDR3 is 16 amino acids. This chain's CDR3 is CASSKEGQLWHNEQYF. The DNA for the CDR3 is TGTGCCAGCAGCAAAGAGGGGCAGCTATGGCACAATGAGCAGTACTTC.

This clonotype has only one observation. V gene TRBV6-6 combines with J gene TRBJ2-2; 7 positions match TRBD1. The junction had 11 bases not matched to a gene; V was cut back by 6 bases and J by 1 base. The CDR3 has 17 residues. Germline V gives CDR1 MNHNY, CDR2 SVGAGI (reference sequence). CDR3 loop: CASSLTTGTENTGELFF. For the CDR3, the DNA is TGTGCCAGCAGCCTCACCACAGGGACAGAGAACACCGGGGAGCTGTTTTTT.

As for this clonotype: This clone may be a read error of a much larger clone one base away. The J gene is TRBJ2-5, the V gene TRBV12-3 or TRBV12-4; either TRBD1 or TRBD2 may fit D (5 bases each). V lost 6 bases to trimming and J lost 6 bases, with 32 bases between them. This CDR3 spans 19 amino acids. The CDR3 loop reads CASSWTFQGRGAVGKTQYF. The CDR3 bases are TGTGCCAGCAGCTGGACCTTCCAGGGCCGAGGGGCAGTCGGGAAGACCCAGTACTTC.

The V and J genes are TRBV20-1 and TRBJ1-2, with D tentatively TRBD1 (6 bases). V was shortened by 4 bases and J by 2 bases, with 14 bases between the two germline ends. Germline V gene data show CDR1 as DFQATT and CDR2 as SNEGSKA (reference sequence). This CDR3 is 14 amino acids long. For the CDR3, the DNA is TGCAGTGCTAAGAGGGGACAATCGAACTATGGCTACACCTTC. This sequence encodes CSAKRGQSNYGYTF.

This sequence joins TRBV7-2 and TRBJ2-3; D not resolved. V was clipped by 2 bases and J by 4 bases, with 7 bases between them. The CDR3 sequence is 13 residues long. Germline lookup yields CDR1 SGHTA and CDR2 FQGNSA. CDR3 DNA: TGTGCCAGCAGCTTATCGTTTGCAGATACGCAGTATTTT. This gives the protein CASSLSFADTQYF.

V is TRBV5-8 and J is TRBJ2-3, with unresolved D. Germline V gives CDR1 SGHTS, CDR2 YDEGEE. V was clipped by 1 base and J by 2 bases, with 8 bases between them. CDR3 length: 14 residues. The CDR3, as DNA: TGTGCCAGCAGCTTGTTCTCCCTCACAGATACGCAGTATTTT. Translated, it gives CASSLFSLTDTQYF. Full variable domain (missing parts from reference TRBV5-8 and TRBJ2-3): EAGVTQSPTHLIKTRGQQATLRCSPISGHTSVYWYQQALGLGLQFLLWYDEGEERNRGNFPPRFSGRQFPNYSSELNVNALELEDSALYLCASSLFSLTDTQYFGPGTRLTVL.

This clonotype was seen only a few times. V and J are TRBV2 and TRBJ1-6; the match to TRBD1 covers 7 bases. V was clipped by 6 bases and J by 10 bases; unmatched bases: 12. Germline V gives CDR1 SNHLY, CDR2 FYNNEI. The CDR3 loop spans 15 amino acids. Here the CDR3 DNA reads TGTGCCAGCAGCCCGGACAGGAGCTTTGAATCACCCCTCCACTTT. It codes for CASSPDRSFESPLHF.

This clonotype has just a few counts. The chain is built from TRBV12-3 or TRBV12-4 and TRBJ1-5; D perhaps matches TRBD1 (6 bases). Trimming pared 5 bases from V and 1 base from J, leaving 12 bases between. The CDR3 consists of 15 residues. The CDR3 nucleotides are TGTGCCAGCAGTGGGGGCAGGGAAAGCAATCAGCCCCAGCATTTT. This translates into CASSGGRESNQPQHF.

The J gene is TRBJ2-3, the V gene TRBV5-5; 8 bases agree with TRBD2. CDR1 SGHKS and CDR2 YYEKEE come from the germline V gene (reference sequence). The CDR3 is 15 residues long. V shed 3 bases, J shed 4 bases, and the junction held 7 bases outside the gene matches. The CDR3 spells CASSWIGLAADTQYF. Here the CDR3 DNA reads TGTGCCAGCAGCTGGATAGGACTAGCCGCAGATACGCAGTATTTT.

A few counts support this clonotype. The chain carries TRBV14 and TRBJ2-1; D is unresolved. The CDR3 is made up of 12 amino acids. The germline gives CDR1 SGHDN, CDR2 FVKESK. Deletions cut 4 bases from V and 5 bases from J, with 6 bases between. DNA for the CDR3: TGTGCCAGCAGCCGGGTTAACAATGAGCAGTTCTTC. The encoded protein is CASSRVNNEQFF.

The rearrangement links TRBV2 to TRBJ2-5; no reliable D call. Trimming stripped 2 bases from V and 5 bases from J, with 15 bases between. CDR1 is SNHLY, CDR2 FYNNEI, per germline. The CDR3 is made up of 15 amino acids. In DNA form, the CDR3 reads TGTGCCAGCAGTGAAATTGGTTTGCCTATGGAGACCCAGTACTTC. Its protein is CASSEIGLPMETQYF.

This clonotype was recorded only once. The chain uses TRBV20-1 and TRBJ1-2; TRBD1 matches at 8 bases. The CDR3 has 12 amino acids. The junction had 2 bases not matched to a gene; V was cut back by 5 bases and J by 3 bases. Germline CDR1 DFQATT, CDR2 SNEGSKA (reference sequence). The CDR3 spells CSAPQGDYGYTF. CDR3 nucleotides: TGCAGTGCTCCACAGGGGGACTATGGCTACACCTTC.

This clonotype was seen a few times. The chain has TRBV20-1 and TRBJ2-4; D possibly corresponds to TRBD2 (6 bases). Germline V gene sequence: CDR1 DFQATT, CDR2 SNEGSKA (reference sequence). V was trimmed by 7 bases and J by 6 bases, leaving 13 bases between them. This CDR3 has 12 residues. The CDR3 here is CSVRDSRNIQYF. The DNA of the CDR3 is TGCAGTGTTAGGGACTCCAGAAACATTCAGTACTTC.

The V call is TRBV7-8, the J call TRBJ1-5; the D gene is possibly TRBD1 (6 bases). Trimming stripped 1 base from V and 3 bases from J, with 13 bases between. Per germline, CDR1 SGHVS and CDR2 FQNEAQ. CDR3 length equals 16 residues. CDR3: CASSLVGGGNNQPQHF. In DNA, the CDR3 is TGTGCCAGCAGCTTAGTAGGGGGGGGAAACAATCAGCCCCAGCATTTT.